This T cell receptor (beta chain) was found in a study of T cell repertoires in cytomegalovirus infection (dated by TCRdb to the late 2010s). Background for the entire study: Donor HLA type was relevant to the analysis, as public TCR beta signatures indicated carriage of CMV infection together with the matching HLA type.

Sequencing relied on an Illumina HiSeq 1500. The public reads were reanalyzed by TCRdb: fastp trimming at Q25, MiXCR alignment, in-frame beta chains only. All rows with the same CDR3 protein become a single entry with the most common DNA and genes. A total of 230,000 or so distinct CDR3 sequences appear in this sample, over 15% of them only once. The ten top clones hold over 40% of the sample. What the study reported, not specific to this receptor: The ex vivo response was dominated by HLA-C-restricted CMV-specific TCR beta clonotypes, which also provided the single most frequent clonotype in two of eight donors. In both this cohort and an independent roughly 360-donor cohort, the cumulative frequency of public TCR beta family members distinguished carriers of CMV infection plus the relevant HLA type.

For CDR1 and CDR2, the germline V gene (reference sequence) lists LNHDA and SQIVND. The CDR3 holds 18 amino acids from the cysteine to the phenylalanine. Only the CDR3 part of the read is kept: 54 bases, read in frame from the first base. Germline trimming amounts to 11 bases on V and 4 bases on J, with 16 as the count of junction bases outside the gene matches. This clonotype occurred a few times. Its antigen is unknown. The record has no base qualities; no much larger clone is one base away. The chain is made from TRBV19 and TRBJ2-2, with TRBD2 identical over 13 junction bases. The specimen was CD8+ T cells from PBMCs. This receptor was obtained from a human donor in good health (CMV status not recorded). Some clones in this sample may be carry-over from other donors' samples. This receptor carries the CDR3 CASKAGTSGASFTGELFF. The sequenced DNA: TGTGCCTCGAAAGCGGGGACTAGCGGGGCCAGCTTCACCGGGGAGCTGTTTTTT.